This TCR beta chain was observed in a study of cytomegalovirus exposure and HLA in healthy donors. Overall study: HLA-typed donors were the source of about 85 million unique TCRs held in an early data release.

PCR involved 60 Vbeta and 13 Jbeta primers. TCRdb keeps only in-frame clones here, not all; method: immunoSEQ multiplex PCR. The sample lists about 300,000 clones, approximately 90% occurring once. Concerning this clone: No antigen is known for it.

Study observations and caveats: It was shown in a later analysis that HLA-associated TCR beta chains were more clonally expanded than other, equally common chains. Reported performance of the classifier showed diagnosis of cytomegalovirus status with high specificity and sensitivity. Accurate prediction of HLA-A and HLA-B alleles (for most subjects) was reportedly achieved from TCR beta sequences.

The germline V and J ends were trimmed by 4 bases and 0 bases, with 14 bases remaining between them. From germline, CDR1 is SGHKS and CDR2 YYEKEE (reference sequence). This CDR3 comprises 16 residues. The chain carries TRBV5-5 and TRBJ1-5; D is ambiguous. This TCR came from a man between 40 and 49 years old in good health and CMV-seropositive. Sequencing was performed on PBMCs. In DNA, the CDR3 is TGTGCCAGCAGCCTCAACAGCCAATATAGCAATCAGCCCCAGCATTTT. Translation gives CASSLNSQYSNQPQHF.